This TCR beta chain was retrieved from a study of spatial heterogeneity in lung cancer. In the study overall: Alpha-chain detections were consistently fewer than beta-chain detections among the sequences.

A distinct unique molecular identifier was carried by each TCR cDNA molecule. TCRdb independently ran MiXCR on the 5' RACE reads; one entry per CDR3 protein. The data contain over 50,000 distinct CDR3 sequences, about 8% of them seen just once; the ten biggest clones take up more than 12%. Time point defined: sample taken at primary tumor resection. Whole RNA, which was extracted from tumor, nontumor lung tissue or frozen PBMC, was sequenced without any cell sorting. The approximately 72 donors had untreated early-stage non-small cell lung cancer. The V and J ends lost 5 bases and 4 bases, in that order; junction bases with no gene match: 4. The CDR3 is 14 amino acids. Germline CDR1 and CDR2: SGHTA and FQGNSA.

This clonotype originated in a female donor with early-stage non-small cell lung cancer. The source material was PBMCs, sampled at surgery. The V and J genes are TRBV7-2 and TRBJ2-5; 10 bases align to TRBD2. CDR3 amino acids: CASSLQRGGETQYF. CDR3 in DNA: TGTGCCAGCAGCCTTCAGCGGGGGGGAGAGACCCAGTACTTC.